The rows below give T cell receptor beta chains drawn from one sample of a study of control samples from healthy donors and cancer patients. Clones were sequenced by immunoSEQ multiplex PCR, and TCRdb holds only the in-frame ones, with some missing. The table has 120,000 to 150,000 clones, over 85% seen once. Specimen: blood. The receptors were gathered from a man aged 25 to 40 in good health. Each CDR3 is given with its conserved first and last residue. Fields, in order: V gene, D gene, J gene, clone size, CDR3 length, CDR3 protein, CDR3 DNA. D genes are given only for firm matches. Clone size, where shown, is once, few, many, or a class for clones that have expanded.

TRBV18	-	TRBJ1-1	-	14	CASSPQGNPTEAFF	TGTGCCAGCTCACCCCAGGGAAATCCCACTGAAGCTTTCTTT
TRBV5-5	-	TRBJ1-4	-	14	CASSWGLGNEKLFF	TGTGCCAGCAGCTGGGGGCTAGGTAATGAAAAACTGTTTTTT
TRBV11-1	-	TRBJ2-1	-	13	CASSAHMGNEQFF	TGTGCCAGCAGCGCCCATATGGGCAATGAGCAGTTCTTC
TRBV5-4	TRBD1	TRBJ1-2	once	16	CASRLGQGRANYGYTF	TGTGCCAGCAGACTAGGACAGGGGAGAGCTAACTATGGCTACACCTTC
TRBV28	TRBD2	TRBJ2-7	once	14	CASSIGTSAYEQYF	TGTGCCAGCAGTATCGGGACTAGCGCGTACGAGCAGTACTTC
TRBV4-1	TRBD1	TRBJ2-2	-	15	CASSHHRQGPGELFF	TGCGCCAGCAGCCACCATAGACAGGGACCCGGGGAGCTGTTTTTT
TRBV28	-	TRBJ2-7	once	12	CAVGAVLYEQYF	TGTGCCGTAGGCGCGGTCCTCTACGAGCAGTACTTC
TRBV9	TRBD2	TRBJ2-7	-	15	CASSVEAGGTYEQYF	TGTGCCAGCAGCGTAGAAGCGGGAGGAACCTACGAGCAGTACTTC
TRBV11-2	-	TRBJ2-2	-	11	CASSLPGELFF	TGTGCCAGCAGCTTACCCGGGGAGCTGTTTTTT
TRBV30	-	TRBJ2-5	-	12	CAWTGSGETQYF	TGTGCCTGGACAGGTAGCGGTGAGACCCAGTACTTC
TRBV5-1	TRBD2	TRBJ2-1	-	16	CASSVTGTRVNNEQFF	TGCGCCAGCAGCGTAACTGGGACTAGAGTTAACAATGAGCAGTTCTTC
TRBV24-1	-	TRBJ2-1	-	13	CATRQSGGNEQFF	TGTGCCACTCGTCAGTCCGGAGGGAATGAGCAGTTCTTC
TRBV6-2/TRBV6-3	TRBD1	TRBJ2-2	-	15	CASSPGTDTTGELFF	TGTGCCAGCAGCCCCGGGACAGATACTACCGGGGAGCTGTTTTTT
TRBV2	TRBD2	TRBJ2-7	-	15	CASRPTRSGDYEQYF	TGTGCCAGCAGGCCCACCAGGAGCGGGGACTACGAGCAGTACTTC
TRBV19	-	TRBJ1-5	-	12	CAIQGINQPQHF	TGTGCCATACAGGGCATCAATCAGCCCCAGCATTTT
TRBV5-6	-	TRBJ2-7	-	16	CASSSFTWTLIYEQYF	TGTGCCAGCAGCTCGTTTACGTGGACGCTTATCTACGAGCAGTACTTC
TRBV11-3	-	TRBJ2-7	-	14	CASRFRGHTYEQYF	TGTGCCAGCAGATTTCGTGGGCATACCTACGAGCAGTACTTC
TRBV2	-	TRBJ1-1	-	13	CASSRGLGTEAFF	TGTGCCAGCAGCCGGGGCTTGGGCACTGAAGCTTTCTTT
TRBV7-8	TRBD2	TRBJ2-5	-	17	CASSSWTSGRAMETQYF	TGTGCCAGCAGCTCCTGGACTAGCGGGAGGGCCATGGAGACCCAGTACTTC
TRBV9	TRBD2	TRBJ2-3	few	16	CASSPRTSGSTDTQYF	TGTGCCAGCAGCCCCCGGACTAGCGGGAGCACAGATACGCAGTATTTT
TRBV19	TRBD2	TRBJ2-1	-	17	CASSISGTSGTYNEQFF	TGTGCCAGTAGTATCTCCGGGACTAGCGGGACCTACAATGAGCAGTTCTTC
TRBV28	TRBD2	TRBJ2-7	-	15	CASSFGGLAVYEQYF	TGTGCCAGCAGTTTTGGTGGACTAGCGGTCTACGAGCAGTACTTC
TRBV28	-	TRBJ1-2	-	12	CASSFKNLPWGF	TGTGCCAGCAGTTTCAAGAACCTCCCATGGGGTTTC